Presented here are 24 T cell receptor beta chains from one specimen sequenced in a study of blood T cell repertoires in COVID-19 (dated by TCRdb to the early 2020s). Libraries were made using the immunoSEQ multiplex PCR assay. As stored in TCRdb, this immuneACCESS dataset retains in-frame rearrangements with V and J assigned. A fraction of the clones does not appear; measured against another copy, unresolved V genes explain less than half of the discrepancy, and the remainder lacks a known reason. In all, the sample holds over 200,000 clones, and 88% of those were seen once. The ten largest clones take up roughly 2.5% of the sample. What was sequenced was peripheral blood. The receptors stem from an older woman with acute or convalescent COVID-19.

The chain employs TRBV10-3 and TRBJ2-7; 11 nucleotides align to TRBD1. V shed 3 bases, J shed 3 bases, and the junction held 4 bases outside the gene matches. Germline CDR1 reads ENHRY; CDR2 reads SYGVKD. The CDR3 has 15 residues. The CDR3 sequence is CAISDPGTGGYEQYF. The CDR3 DNA sequence: TGTGCCATCAGTGACCCCGGGACAGGGGGCTACGAGCAGTACTTC.

The chain recombines TRBV5-1 with TRBJ2-5, with 10 bases lining up with TRBD1. The CDR3 has 16 residues. The germline CDR1 and CDR2 sequences are SGHRS and YFSETQ. Unmatched junction bases numbered 7, after V lost 4 bases and J lost 1 base. CDR3 in amino acids: CASSPRQGAPQETQYF. The CDR3 region has the DNA TGCGCCAGCAGCCCAAGACAGGGGGCGCCCCAAGAGACCCAGTACTTC. Full variable domain (missing parts from reference TRBV5-1 and TRBJ2-5): KAGVTQTPRYLIKTRGQQVTLSCSPISGHRSVSWYQQTPGQGLQFLFEYFSETQRNKGNFPGRFSGRQFSNSRSEMNVSTLELGDSALYLCASSPRQGAPQETQYFGPGTRLLVL.

V gene TRBV3-1 (or the pseudogene TRBV3-2) combines with J gene TRBJ1-3, with 9 bases fitting TRBD1. This CDR3 comprises 17 residues. Germline trimming cut 0 bases from V and 8 bases from J; bases unmatched to any gene: 11. Germline CDR1 is LGHDT and CDR2 is YNNKEL (reference sequence). The CDR3 DNA reads TGTGCCAGCAGCCAAGATAGGGACAGGGCTTTAGCGGACACCATATATTTT. This gives the protein CASSQDRDRALADTIYF.

V gene TRBV11-3 combines with J gene TRBJ2-5; no definite D call. Trimming took 5 bases from V and 0 from J, leaving 13 bases between them. CDR1 is SGHNT and CDR2 is YENEEA in the germline V gene. The CDR3 has 15 residues. The CDR3 nucleotides are TGTGCCAGCAGCCGAAGGCACGGGTACCAAGAGACCCAGTACTTC. Its translation is CASSRRHGYQETQYF.

The V call is TRBV6-6, the J call TRBJ2-3; 7 bases are a match to TRBD2. Looked up from germline, CDR1 is MNHNY and CDR2 is SVGAGI (reference sequence). The length of the CDR3 is 14 residues. Trimming at V came to 2 bases and at J to 6 bases, leaving 5 bases not matched to a gene. Here the CDR3 reads CASSYGGRVDTQYF. The CDR3 coding sequence is TGTGCCAGCAGTTACGGCGGGAGAGTGGATACGCAGTATTTT.

This chain uses TRBV29-1 with TRBJ2-7; tentative D call: TRBD2 (6 bases). CDR3 length: 11 residues. Germline CDR1 is SQVTM and CDR2 is ANQGSEA. Between the trimmed V and J ends, which lost 7 bases and 2 bases, there was a span of 9 bases. CDR3 in amino acids: CSGGTPYEQYF. CDR3 bases: TGCAGCGGCGGGACCCCCTACGAGCAGTACTTC.

The genes are TRBV5-1 and TRBJ2-3; 11 nucleotides agree with TRBD2. J gave up 0 bases and V 4 bases, and 13 bases lay outside the gene matches. Germline CDR1 is SGHRS and CDR2 is YFSETQ. The length of the CDR3 is 19 residues. CDR3 in DNA: TGCGCCAGCAGCCCCGGATTAGCGGGAGGGGGCTGGAGCACAGATACGCAGTATTTT. It codes for CASSPGLAGGGWSTDTQYF.

This clone was seen just once. CDR3 sequence (DNA): TGTGCCAGCAGCGTCGGGGGTAGGTCAGAGACCCAGTACTTC. Translating gives CASSVGGRSETQYF. This chain connects TRBV9 to TRBJ2-5; tentative D call: TRBD2 (6 bases). Per germline, CDR1 SGDLS and CDR2 YYNGEE. CDR3 size: 14 residues. Trimming removed 2 bases at V and 4 bases at J, with 12 bases between.

This clone turned up a few times. The chain couples TRBV5-1 to TRBJ2-1, with 14 bases identical to TRBD2. The germline V gene has CDR1 SGHRS and CDR2 YFSETQ. The CDR3 totals 21 residues. V gave up 0 bases and J gave up 4 bases; unmatched junction bases: 15. CDR3 coding DNA: TGCGCCAGCAGCTTGGCCGAGAGGCCGGGACTAGCGGGAGCGAAATACAATGAGCAGTTCTTC. Protein product: CASSLAERPGLAGAKYNEQFF.

J is TRBJ2-5 and V is TRBV12-3 or TRBV12-4; 9 nucleotides line up with TRBD1. The CDR3 is 13 residues long. Germline trimming cut 7 bases from V and 5 bases from J; bases unmatched to any gene: 5. CDR3 in amino acids: CASTRTGVETQYF. CDR3 nucleotide sequence: TGTGCCAGCACCAGGACAGGGGTGGAGACCCAGTACTTC.

The chain has TRBV4-1 and TRBJ2-3; TRBD2 agrees at 7 bases. CDR3 length: 16 residues. The V segment lost 4 bases and the J segment 0 bases; nucleotides outside the gene matches: 7. Germline-derived CDR1 and CDR2 are MGHRA and YSYEKL. The CDR3 sequence is CASSPGWGGSTDTQYF. The CDR3 DNA is TGCGCCAGCAGCCCCGGTTGGGGGGGGAGCACAGATACGCAGTATTTT.

The chain employs TRBV14 and TRBJ2-1; 12 bases line up with TRBD2. The CDR3 length is 17 residues. Germline V gives CDR1 SGHDN, CDR2 FVKESK. Trimming took 4 bases from V and 9 from J; bases not matched to a gene: 13. CDR3: CASSRPPSGRGFGEQFF. The CDR3 nucleotides are TGTGCCAGCAGCCGTCCCCCTAGCGGGAGGGGTTTCGGTGAGCAGTTCTTC.

V and J are TRBV19 and TRBJ2-1, with unresolved D. Trimming removed 4 bases at V and 0 bases at J, with 7 bases between. CDR1 LNHDA and CDR2 SQIVND come from the germline V gene (reference sequence). The CDR3 has 14 residues. CDR3 nucleotides: TGTGCCAGTAGTAGATGGAGCTCCTACAATGAGCAGTTCTTC. Its translation: CASSRWSSYNEQFF.

The chain couples TRBV24-1 to TRBJ2-2, with 8 nucleotides matching TRBD1. After removal of 3 bases from V and 6 bases from J, the junction contained 8 bases not matched to a gene. CDR3 size: 16 residues. From germline, CDR1 is KGHDR and CDR2 SFDVKD. CDR3 sequence reads: CATSDRTGSFSGELFF. The CDR3 nucleotides are TGTGCCACCAGTGATCGGACAGGGAGTTTCTCCGGGGAGCTGTTTTTT.

V usage is TRBV15 and J usage is TRBJ1-4; TRBD1 aligns across 9 bases. This CDR3 contains 14 residues. CDR1 is LNHNV and CDR2 is YYDKDF in the germline V gene (reference sequence). With 3 bases clipped from V and 6 bases from J, the junction kept 2 bases outside the gene matches. The CDR3 spells CATSRDRGDEKLFF. In DNA form, the CDR3 reads TGTGCCACCAGCAGGGACAGGGGAGATGAAAAACTGTTTTTT.

The chain recombines TRBV7-2 with TRBJ2-7; a weak D match, TRBD2 (5 bases). Germline V lookup: CDR1 SGHTA, CDR2 FQGNSA. The CDR3 loop spans 14 amino acids. V lost 3 bases and J lost 3, with 12 bases in between. CDR3 bases: TGTGCCAGCAGCTTTGGGCTAGCAAGCTACGAGCAGTACTTC. Protein: CASSFGLASYEQYF.

The chain carries TRBV5-1 and TRBJ2-7; 10 nucleotides line up with TRBD1. The CDR3 loop spans 13 amino acids. Germline assignment: CDR1 SGHRS and CDR2 YFSETQ. V shed 5 bases, J shed 5 bases, and the junction held 4 bases outside the gene matches. CDR3 DNA sequence: TGCGCCAGCAGGGACAGGGGGATGAACGAGCAGTACTTC. Translating it yields CASRDRGMNEQYF. Full variable domain (remainder filled in from reference TRBV5-1 and TRBJ2-7): KAGVTQTPRYLIKTRGQQVTLSCSPISGHRSVSWYQQTPGQGLQFLFEYFSETQRNKGNFPGRFSGRQFSNSRSEMNVSTLELGDSALYLCASRDRGMNEQYFGPGTRLTVT.

The chain joins TRBV25-1 to TRBJ1-4; D might be TRBD1 (6 bases). V was shortened by 4 bases and J by 5 bases, with 20 bases between the two germline ends. This CDR3 is 17 amino acids long. The germline V gene has CDR1 MGHDK and CDR2 SYGVNS. CDR3 sequence reads: CASSAGTSGLGNEKLFF. The CDR3 region has the DNA TGTGCCAGCAGTGCCGGGACATCAGGGCTGGGGAATGAAAAACTGTTTTTT.

The V and J genes are TRBV3-1 (or the pseudogene TRBV3-2) and TRBJ2-7; 7 nucleotides align to TRBD1. This CDR3 comprises 15 residues. Germline values: CDR1 LGHDT, CDR2 YNNKEL (reference sequence). V lost 4 bases, J lost 1 base, and 7 bases stayed unmatched. CDR3 amino acids: CASSPGTADSYEQYF. CDR3 coding DNA: TGTGCCAGCAGCCCTGGGACAGCGGATTCCTACGAGCAGTACTTC.

This clone was detected once. The chain uses TRBV28 and TRBJ2-7, with 8 bases aligning to TRBD2. Germline assignment: CDR1 MDHEN and CDR2 SYDVKM. The CDR3 sequence is 15 residues long. Trimming removed 8 bases from V and 7 bases from J; junction bases left unmatched: 16. For the CDR3, the DNA is TGTGCCAGCCAGGACTGGCAGCGGGAGCGGGGGGAGCAGTACTTC. It translates to CASQDWQRERGEQYF.

This clone was observed once. The chain couples TRBV7-2 to TRBJ2-1; TRBD2 aligns across 11 bases. After removal of 5 bases from V and 6 bases from J, the junction contained 12 bases not matched to a gene. The CDR3 runs 17 residues. The germline CDR1 and CDR2 sequences are SGHTA and FQGNSA. The CDR3 loop reads CASSRNEASGRTNEQFF. CDR3 nucleotide sequence: TGTGCCAGCAGCAGGAACGAGGCTAGCGGGAGGACCAATGAGCAGTTCTTC. The full variable domain, in which reference TRBV7-2 and TRBJ2-1 provide the parts outside the CDR3, is GAGVSQSPSNKVTEKGKDVELRCDPISGHTALYWYRQSLGQGLEFLIYFQGNSAPDKSGLPSDRFSAERTGGSVSTLTIQRTQQEDSAVYLCASSRNEASGRTNEQFFGPGTRLTVL.

This chain links TRBV15 with TRBJ1-1; D call uncertain. Looked up from germline, CDR1 is LNHNV and CDR2 is YYDKDF (reference sequence). This CDR3 comprises 13 residues. V dropped 4 bases and J dropped 4 bases, with 10 bases sitting between them. The CDR3 reads CATSTPFGTEAFF. The CDR3 nucleotides are TGTGCCACCAGCACGCCCTTCGGCACTGAAGCTTTCTTT.

V is TRBV5-1 and J is TRBJ2-3, with D possibly TRBD1 on 5 matching bases. There are 16 residues in the CDR3. Germline CDR1 and CDR2: SGHRS and YFSETQ. Trimming took 4 bases from V and 4 from J, leaving 19 bases between them. This CDR3 is CASSPAKGVGPDTQYF. As DNA, the CDR3 is TGCGCCAGCAGCCCTGCCAAAGGGGTTGGGCCAGATACGCAGTATTTT.

The V and J genes are TRBV2 and TRBJ2-2, with 11 bases aligning to TRBD2. V lost 7 bases to trimming and J lost 4 bases; unmatched junction nucleotides: 5. The germline V gene has CDR1 SNHLY and CDR2 FYNNEI. The CDR3 runs to 15 residues. CDR3 DNA: TGTGCCAGCAACCTAGCGGGGGGAGGCACCGGGGAGCTGTTTTTT. It translates to CASNLAGGGTGELFF.